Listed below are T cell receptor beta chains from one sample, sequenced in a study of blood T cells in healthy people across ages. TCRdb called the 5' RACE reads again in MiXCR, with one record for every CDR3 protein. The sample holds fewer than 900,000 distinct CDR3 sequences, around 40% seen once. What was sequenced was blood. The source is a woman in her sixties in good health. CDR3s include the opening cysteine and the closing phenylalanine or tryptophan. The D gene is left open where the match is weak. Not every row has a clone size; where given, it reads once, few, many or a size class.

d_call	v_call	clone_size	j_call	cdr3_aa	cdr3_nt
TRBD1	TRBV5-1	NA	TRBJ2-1	CASSVGRDSYNEQFF	TGCGCCAGCAGCGTTGGTAGGGACAGCTACAATGAGCAGTTCTTC
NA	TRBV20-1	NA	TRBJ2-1	CSARAAEYNEQFF	TGCAGTGCCCGGGCAGCGGAGTACAATGAGCAGTTCTTC
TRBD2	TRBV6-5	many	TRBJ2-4	CASTPGLATKNIQYF	TGTGCCAGCACCCCGGGACTAGCAACCAAAAACATTCAGTACTTC
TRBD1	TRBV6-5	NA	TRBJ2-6	CASSYSAATGLFTGANVLTF	TGTGCCAGCAGTTACAGTGCTGCGACAGGGCTTTTCACTGGGGCCAACGTCCTGACTTTC
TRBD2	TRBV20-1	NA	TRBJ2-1	CSARVLAGVNNEQFF	TGCAGTGCTAGAGTGCTAGCGGGAGTCAACAATGAGCAGTTCTTC
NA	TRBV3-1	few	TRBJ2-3	CASSQDRDVYDTQYF	TGTGCCAGCAGCCAAGACAGGGACGTGTACGATACGCAGTATTTT
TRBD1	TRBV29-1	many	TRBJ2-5	CSVDRTGQRETQYF	TGCAGCGTTGATCGGACAGGGCAAAGGGAGACCCAGTACTTC
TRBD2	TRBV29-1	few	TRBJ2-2	CSGGGGQDTGELFF	TGCAGCGGAGGCGGGGGGCAGGACACCGGGGAGCTGTTTTTT
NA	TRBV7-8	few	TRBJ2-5	CASSLVIGGPQTQYF	TGTGCCAGCAGCTTAGTGATCGGGGGTCCCCAGACCCAGTACTTC
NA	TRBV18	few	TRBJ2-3	CASSRSPGGTDTQYF	TGTGCCAGCTCACGGAGCCCAGGGGGCACAGATACGCAGTATTTT
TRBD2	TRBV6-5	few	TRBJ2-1	CASSSPGSGRSYNEQFF	TGTGCCAGCAGTTCCCCGGGTAGCGGGAGGTCCTACAATGAGCAGTTCTTC
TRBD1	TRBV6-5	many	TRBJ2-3	CASSSLTSGQATDTQYF	TGTGCCAGCAGTTCCTTGACATCGGGACAGGCCACAGATACGCAGTATTTT
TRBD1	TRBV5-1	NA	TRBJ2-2	CASSTGTENTGELFF	TGCGCCAGCAGTACCGGGACAGAGAACACCGGGGAGCTGTTTTTT
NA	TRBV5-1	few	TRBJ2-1	CASSLDRLDEQFF	TGCGCCAGCAGCTTGGACCGGCTCGATGAGCAGTTCTTC
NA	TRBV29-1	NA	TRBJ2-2	CSVEDQFSGELFF	TGCAGCGTTGAAGATCAGTTTTCCGGGGAGCTGTTTTTT
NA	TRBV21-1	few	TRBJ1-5	CASSKVADRLWGNQPQHF	TGTGCCAGCAGTAAAGTGGCGGACCGCCTGTGGGGCAATCAGCCCCAGCATTTT
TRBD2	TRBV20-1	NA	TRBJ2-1	CSARTSGLYNEQFF	TGCAGTGCAAGGACTAGCGGGCTCTACAATGAGCAGTTCTTC
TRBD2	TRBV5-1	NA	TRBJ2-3	CASSAGDPTDTQYF	TGCGCCAGCAGCGCGGGGGACCCCACAGATACGCAGTATTTT
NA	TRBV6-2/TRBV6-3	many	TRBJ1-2	CASGDNDYGYTF	TGTGCCAGCGGGGACAACGACTATGGCTACACCTTC
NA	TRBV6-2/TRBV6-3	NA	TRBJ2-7	CASRRPPEQYF	TGTGCCAGCAGACGACCCCCCGAGCAGTACTTC
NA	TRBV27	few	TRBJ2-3	CASSPGDFSTDTQYF	TGTGCCAGCAGTCCAGGGGACTTTAGCACAGATACGCAGTATTTT
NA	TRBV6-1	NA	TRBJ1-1	CASKVAAAEAFF	TGTGCCAGCAAAGTAGCCGCGGCTGAAGCTTTCTTT
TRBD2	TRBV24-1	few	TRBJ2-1	CATSDFATGGDPYNEQFF	TGTGCCACCAGTGATTTTGCCACCGGGGGGGACCCCTACAATGAGCAGTTCTTC
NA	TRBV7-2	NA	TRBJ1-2	CASRARGYTF	TGTGCCAGCAGGGCTAGGGGCTACACCTTC
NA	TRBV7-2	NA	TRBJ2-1	CASSLVFRGNEQFF	TGTGCCAGCAGCTTAGTTTTTAGAGGCAATGAGCAGTTCTTC
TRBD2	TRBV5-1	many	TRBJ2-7	CASRPSSGVSYEQYF	TGCGCCAGCAGACCCTCTAGCGGGGTCTCCTACGAGCAGTACTTC
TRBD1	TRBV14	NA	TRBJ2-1	CASNAGQGGHETQFF	TGTGCCAGCAACGCGGGACAGGGAGGTCACGAGACCCAGTTCTTC
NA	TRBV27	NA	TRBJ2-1	CASSLTPFSYNEQFF	TGTGCCAGCAGTTTAACACCATTCTCCTACAATGAGCAGTTCTTC
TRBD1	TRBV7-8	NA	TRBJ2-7	CASSIKDRASEQYF	TGTGCCAGCAGCATTAAGGACAGGGCCTCCGAGCAGTACTTC